This T cell receptor beta chain was sequenced for a study of CD49a tissue-resident CD8 T cells in human skin (dated by TCRdb to the late 2010s). Regarding the research as a whole: The study examined tissue-resident memory CD8+ T cell subsets in human skin defined by CD49a, CD69 and CD103 expression.

Based on the germline V gene, the CDR1 and CDR2 sequences are MDHEN and SYDVKM. From its cysteine to its phenylalanine, the CDR3 spans 15 amino acids. Only the CDR3 portion is preserved as DNA: 45 bases, with reading frame beginning at the first base. Cut back by 8 bases and 0 bases, the V and J ends lie 14 bases apart. The library relied on the immunoSEQ multiplex PCR assay. In the original analysis: Across the sorted blood, dermal and epidermal CD8+ T cell populations, TCR V beta family usage frequencies were compared. TCRdb re-hosts the immuneACCESS table, in-frame sequences only. Its copies lack some clones; in the studies checked, an unresolved V gene accounts for under half of them, and the cause for the rest is not known. That table gives V, J and clone size, and the DNA gave D and trimming. The sample table lists about 910 clones, about 61% of them with a count of one. Roughly 41% of the sample goes to the ten largest clones.

The sample holds a few counts of this clone. The specificity of this receptor is unknown. Per-base quality was not reported, and no clone a single base away is much larger than it. For about 5 healthy donors, sorted CD8+ T cells taken from blood, dermis and epidermis had their TCR beta CDR3 regions analysed. All TCR-sequenced donors were healthy individuals, and each provided both blood and skin samples. Sorting was used to isolate CD8+ T cell populations prior to TCR beta sequencing. The sequencing input was CLA- CD8+ effector memory T cells sorted from blood. The V gene is TRBV28 and the J gene is TRBJ2-4; the D gene is perhaps TRBD1, on 8 matching bases. The TCR was taken from a human donor in good health. Here is the DNA: TGTGCCAGCGGGAACAGGGGGGGAGCCAAAAACATTCAGTACTTC. Its amino acids are CASGNRGGAKNIQYF.